This TCR beta chain was captured in a study of beta chain features in type 1 diabetes. As for the study in general: The number of sorted cells examined across all samples was fewer than 110,000,000. Study-wide results and limits: An over-representation of cells with high TCR expression could result from cDNA sequencing. The question of HLA type influencing TCRB rearrangement was one that remained unresolved here.

This clone was detected only a few times. Its antigen remains unidentified. The investigators reverse transcribed all of the isolated RNA, so they sequenced expressed TCRB transcripts. The average read count of naive, central memory and regulatory T cell samples was approximately 3.5 million. Using immunoSEQ multiplex PCR, the repertoire was profiled, and TCRdb retains in-frame clones only, with some absent. The sample shows 450,000 to 550,000 clones, 30% of them seen only once. Germline lookup yields CDR1 SGHTA and CDR2 FQGNSA. This CDR3 is built from 15 residues. The junction had 5 bases not matched to a gene; V was cut back by 4 bases and J by 3 bases.

The chain links TRBV7-2 to TRBJ2-7; 11 nucleotides align to TRBD2. The sequence came from a man between 18 and 29 years old in good health. Sequencing was carried out using naive CD4+ T cells from blood. CDR3 coding DNA: TGTGCCAGCAGCTCGACGGGACTAGCGGTCTACGAGCAGTACTTC. Its translation is CASSSTGLAVYEQYF. Complete variable domain (other parts from reference TRBV7-2 and TRBJ2-7): GAGVSQSPSNKVTEKGKDVELRCDPISGHTALYWYRQSLGQGLEFLIYFQGNSAPDKSGLPSDRFSAERTGGSVSTLTIQRTQQEDSAVYLCASSSTGLAVYEQYFGPGTRLTVT.